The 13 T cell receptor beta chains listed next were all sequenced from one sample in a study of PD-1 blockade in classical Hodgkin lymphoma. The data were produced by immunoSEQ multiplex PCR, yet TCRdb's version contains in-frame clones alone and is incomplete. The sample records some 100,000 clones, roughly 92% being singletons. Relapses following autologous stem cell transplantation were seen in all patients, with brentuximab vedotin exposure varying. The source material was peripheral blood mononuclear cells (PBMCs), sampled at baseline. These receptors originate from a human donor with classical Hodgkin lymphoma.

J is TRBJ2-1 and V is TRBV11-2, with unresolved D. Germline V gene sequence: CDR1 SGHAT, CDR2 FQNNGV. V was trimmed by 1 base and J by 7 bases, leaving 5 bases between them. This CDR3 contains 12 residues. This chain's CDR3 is CASSLGMNEQFF. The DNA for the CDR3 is TGTGCCAGCAGCTTAGGCATGAATGAGCAGTTCTTC.

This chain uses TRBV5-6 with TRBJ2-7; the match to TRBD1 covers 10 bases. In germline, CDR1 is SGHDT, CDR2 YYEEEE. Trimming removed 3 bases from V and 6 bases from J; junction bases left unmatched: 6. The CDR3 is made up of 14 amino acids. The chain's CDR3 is CASSWGQGIGEQYF. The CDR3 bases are TGTGCCAGCAGCTGGGGACAGGGGATCGGCGAGCAGTACTTC.

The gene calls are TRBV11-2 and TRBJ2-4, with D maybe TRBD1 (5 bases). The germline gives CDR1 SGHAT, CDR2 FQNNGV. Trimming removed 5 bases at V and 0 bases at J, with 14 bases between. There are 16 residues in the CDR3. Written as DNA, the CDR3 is TGTGCCAGCAGCCTTCAGGGTGGCCGAGCCAAAAACATTCAGTACTTC. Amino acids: CASSLQGGRAKNIQYF.

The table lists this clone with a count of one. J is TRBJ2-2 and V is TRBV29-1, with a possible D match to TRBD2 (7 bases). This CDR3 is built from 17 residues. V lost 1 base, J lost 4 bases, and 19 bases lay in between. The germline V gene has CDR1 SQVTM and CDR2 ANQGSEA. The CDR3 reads CSVEGPRGAGATGELFF. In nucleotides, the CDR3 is TGCAGCGTTGAAGGGCCCCGGGGGGCGGGGGCCACCGGGGAGCTGTTTTTT.

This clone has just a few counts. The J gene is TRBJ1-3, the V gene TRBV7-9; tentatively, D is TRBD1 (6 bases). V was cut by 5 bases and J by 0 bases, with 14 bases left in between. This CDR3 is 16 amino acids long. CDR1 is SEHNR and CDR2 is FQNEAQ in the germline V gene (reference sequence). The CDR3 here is CASSPRQVSSGNTIYF. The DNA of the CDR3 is TGTGCCAGCAGCCCCCGACAGGTATCCTCTGGAAACACCATATATTTT. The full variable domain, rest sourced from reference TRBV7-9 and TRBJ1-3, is DTGVSQNPRHKITKRGQNVTFRCDPISEHNRLYWYRQTLGQGPEFLTYFQNEAQLEKSRLLSDRFSAERPKGSFSTLEIQRTEQGDSAMYLCASSPRQVSSGNTIYFGEGSWLTVV.

The CDR3 DNA is TGTGCCAGCAGCTTGCCCGGTCAAGATCAGCCCCAGCATTTT. This translates into CASSLPGQDQPQHF. V gene TRBV5-4 combines with J gene TRBJ1-5; D is unclear. CDR1 and CDR2 from the germline V gene are SGHNT and YYREEE (reference sequence). Between the trimmed V and J ends, which lost 1 base and 5 bases, there was a span of 10 bases. The CDR3 totals 14 residues.

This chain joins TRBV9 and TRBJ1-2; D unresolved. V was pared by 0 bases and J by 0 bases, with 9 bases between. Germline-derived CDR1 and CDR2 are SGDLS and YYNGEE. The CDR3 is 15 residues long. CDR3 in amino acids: CASSVDAEANYGYTF. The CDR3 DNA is TGTGCCAGCAGCGTAGACGCCGAGGCTAACTATGGCTACACCTTC.

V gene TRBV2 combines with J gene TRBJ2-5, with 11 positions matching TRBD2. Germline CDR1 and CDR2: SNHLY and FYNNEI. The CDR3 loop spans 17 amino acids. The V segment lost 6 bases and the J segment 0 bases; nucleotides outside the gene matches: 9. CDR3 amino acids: CASRGIAGGGDQETQYF. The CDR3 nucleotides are TGTGCCAGCAGGGGAATAGCGGGAGGGGGGGACCAAGAGACCCAGTACTTC.

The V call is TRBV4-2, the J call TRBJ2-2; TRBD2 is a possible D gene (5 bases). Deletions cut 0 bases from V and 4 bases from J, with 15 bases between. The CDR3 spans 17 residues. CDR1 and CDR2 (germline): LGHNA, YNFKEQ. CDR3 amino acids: CASSQDPTTGITGELFF. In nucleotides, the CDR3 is TGTGCCAGCAGCCAAGATCCGACGACGGGGATCACCGGGGAGCTGTTTTTT.

The CDR3: CASRPGTGIGQPQHF. In DNA, the CDR3 is TGCGCCAGCAGGCCCGGGACAGGGATAGGACAGCCCCAGCATTTT. The chain carries TRBV5-1 and TRBJ1-5, with 9 bases matching TRBD1. This CDR3 is built from 15 residues. Germline V gene data show CDR1 as SGHRS and CDR2 as YFSETQ. Trimming took 5 bases from V and 7 from J; bases not matched to a gene: 10.

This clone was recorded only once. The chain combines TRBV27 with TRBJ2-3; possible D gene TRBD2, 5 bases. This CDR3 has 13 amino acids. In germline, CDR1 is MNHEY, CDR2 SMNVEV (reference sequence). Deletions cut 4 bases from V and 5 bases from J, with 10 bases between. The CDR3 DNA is TGTGCCAGCAGTTACCTAGCAGAAGATACGCAGTATTTT. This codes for CASSYLAEDTQYF.

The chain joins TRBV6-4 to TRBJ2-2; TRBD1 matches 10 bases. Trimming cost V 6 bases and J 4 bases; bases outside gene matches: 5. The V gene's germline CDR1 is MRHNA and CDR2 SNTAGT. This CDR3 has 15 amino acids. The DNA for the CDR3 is TGTGCCAGCAGATCCGGGACAGGGGCCACCGGGGAGCTGTTTTTT. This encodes CASRSGTGATGELFF.

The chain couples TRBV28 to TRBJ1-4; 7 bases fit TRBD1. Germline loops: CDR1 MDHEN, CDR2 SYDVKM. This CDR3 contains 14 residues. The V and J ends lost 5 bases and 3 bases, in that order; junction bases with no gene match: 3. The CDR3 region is CASSRQGSNEKLFF. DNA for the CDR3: TGTGCCAGCAGTCGACAGGGATCTAATGAAAAACTGTTTTTT.